Each of the 6 T cell receptor beta chains below was sequenced from the same sample in a study of blood T cell repertoires in COVID-19. Sequencing used immunoSEQ multiplex PCR; TCRdb keeps in-frame clones, though not all of them. The sample lists under 300,000 clones, about nine tenths seen once, with about 6.3% in the top ten. The source material was PBMCs or T cells enriched from blood (not recorded which). The source is a woman in her 30s with acute COVID-19.

This chain joins TRBV27 and TRBJ1-2, with a weak D call TRBD1 (5 bases). The CDR3 runs to 13 residues. V lost 5 bases and J 6 bases, leaving 13 bases between the germline ends. The germline V gene encodes CDR1 MNHEY and CDR2 SMNVEV (reference sequence). CDR3 bases: TGTGCCAGCAGTCCACAGGCAGCCCATGGCTACACCTTC. It translates to CASSPQAAHGYTF.

Here the CDR3 DNA reads TGTGCCACCAGCAGAGATACCAGCGGGTACAATGAGCAGTTCTTC. Amino acids: CATSRDTSGYNEQFF. The chain is built from TRBV15 and TRBJ2-1; the D gene is possibly TRBD2 (6 bases). The CDR3 totals 15 residues. Trimming removed 0 bases from V and 4 bases from J, with 10 bases in between. Germline-derived CDR1 and CDR2 are LNHNV and YYDKDF (reference sequence).

V usage is TRBV7-6 and J usage is TRBJ1-2; 8 bases match TRBD1. Unmatched junction bases numbered 7, after V lost 5 bases and J lost 8 bases. CDR3 size: 13 residues. Germline CDR1 reads SGHVS; CDR2 reads FNYEAQ. CDR3 region: CASSQGQGSGYTF. DNA of the CDR3: TGTGCCAGCAGCCAAGGACAGGGCAGCGGCTACACCTTC.

The chain is built from TRBV25-1 and TRBJ2-7, with D possibly TRBD1 on 6 matching bases. Germline CDR1 is MGHDK and CDR2 is SYGVNS. This CDR3 region has 12 residues. This CDR3 is CATRQGSYEQYF. DNA for the CDR3: TGTGCTACCAGGCAGGGGAGCTACGAGCAGTACTTC.

This clone was picked up a small number of times. The chain combines TRBV6-5 with TRBJ1-5; 9 positions agree with TRBD1. The V gene end was trimmed by 5 bases and the J gene end by 7 bases; junction bases not matched to a gene: 6. CDR1 and CDR2 (germline): MNHEY, SVGAGI. The CDR3 contains 14 residues. CDR3 amino acids: CASSTGGGGQPQHF. CDR3 in DNA: TGTGCCAGCAGTACAGGGGGCGGAGGGCAGCCCCAGCATTTT.

The genes are TRBV7-9 and TRBJ1-1; D is perhaps TRBD1 (5 bases). CDR3 size: 14 residues. Trimming stripped 1 base from V and 1 base from J, with 7 bases between. Germline CDR1 reads SEHNR; CDR2 reads FQNEAQ (reference sequence). The CDR3 loop reads CASSLGQKNTEAFF. The CDR3, as DNA: TGTGCCAGCAGCTTAGGACAGAAGAACACTGAAGCTTTCTTT.